Below are 25 T cell receptor beta chains sequenced from a single sample in a study of technical replicates of blood from a few donors. Sequenced by immunoSEQ multiplex PCR; TCRdb stores in-frame clones only, minus some. The table includes some 62,000 clones, around 87% detected once. Sequenced sample: PBMCs. These receptors were obtained from a human donor in good health. Some clones in this sample may be carry-over from other donors' samples.

The chain links TRBV7-2 to TRBJ2-7; 7 nucleotides line up with TRBD1. The germline V gene encodes CDR1 SGHTA and CDR2 FQGNSA. CDR3 length equals 14 residues. V shed 5 bases and J 1 base; nucleotides not matched to a gene: 5. In nucleotides, the CDR3 is TGTGCCAGCAGCCGAGGGGGCCTTTCCTACGAGCAGTACTTC. It codes for CASSRGGLSYEQYF.

V usage is TRBV7-7 and J usage is TRBJ1-2, with 9 bases matching TRBD1. V lost 5 bases and J lost 7; bases outside the gene matches: 5. The CDR3 is 13 residues long. Germline-derived CDR1 and CDR2 are SSHAT and FNYEAQ (reference sequence). CDR3 nucleotide sequence: TGTGCCAGCAGCCCCTGGACAGGGGCTGGCTACACCTTC. Amino acid sequence: CASSPWTGAGYTF.

The chain links TRBV30 to TRBJ1-2, with D hard to call. Germline V lookup: CDR1 GTSNPN, CDR2 SVGIG (reference sequence). The germline V and J ends were trimmed by 2 bases and 4 bases, with 11 bases remaining between them. This CDR3 has 13 amino acids. The CDR3 DNA reads TGTGCCTGGAGTCCCCCGGGTCCCTATGGCTACACCTTC. Protein product: CAWSPPGPYGYTF.

This clone was counted once. The chain recombines TRBV4-3 with TRBJ2-7; 7 positions agree with TRBD2. In germline, CDR1 is LGHNA, CDR2 YSLEER. CDR3 length: 15 residues. J lost 5 bases, V lost 1 base, and 8 bases had no gene match. Here the CDR3 reads CASSQAGREVDEQYF. Written as DNA, the CDR3 is TGCGCCAGCAGCCAAGCTGGACGGGAGGTCGACGAGCAGTACTTC.

This clone has a handful of counts. The chain employs TRBV16 and TRBJ1-2; D unresolved. This CDR3 is built from 14 residues. Germline V gives CDR1 KGHSY, CDR2 FQNENV. V was clipped by 0 bases and J by 8 bases, with 13 bases between them. CDR3 loop: CASSQSARRTGYTF. As DNA, the CDR3 is TGTGCCAGCAGCCAATCGGCCAGGCGAACGGGCTACACCTTC.

The chain is built from TRBV15 and TRBJ1-6; D gene ambiguous. CDR1 LNHNV and CDR2 YYDKDF come from the germline V gene (reference sequence). The CDR3 consists of 14 residues. V lost 2 bases, J lost 8 bases, and 10 bases lay in between. CDR3: CATSRPDTYSPLHF. For the CDR3, the DNA is TGTGCCACCAGCAGACCCGACACATATTCACCCCTCCACTTT.

This clone showed up just once. The chain carries TRBV18 and TRBJ1-5, with D uncertain. Germline V lookup: CDR1 KGHSH, CDR2 LQKENI. CDR3 length: 15 amino acids. V dropped 4 bases and J dropped 2 bases, with 12 bases sitting between them. In DNA form, the CDR3 reads TGTGCCAGCTCACGCGGGGTTCTTGGCAATCAGCCCCAGCATTTT. Amino acids: CASSRGVLGNQPQHF.

The chain uses TRBV7-3 and TRBJ2-1, with TRBD1 identical over 7 bases. CDR1 is SGHTA and CDR2 is FQGTGA in the germline V gene. The CDR3 length is 15 residues. The trim removed 3 bases at V and 0 bases at J, leaving 2 bases unmatched. The CDR3 DNA reads as TGTGCCAGCAGCTTTGACAGGGACTCCTACAATGAGCAGTTCTTC. The encoded protein is CASSFDRDSYNEQFF.

CDR3 nucleotide sequence: TGTGCCAGTAGTGTGGGACTAGCGGGAGTCTACGAGCAGTACTTC. This encodes CASSVGLAGVYEQYF. The chain is built from TRBV19 and TRBJ2-7; 14 bases line up with TRBD2. Germline V CDR1 and CDR2: LNHDA, SQIVND (reference sequence). The CDR3 consists of 15 residues. Trimming removed 5 bases from V and 3 bases from J; junction bases left unmatched: 3. The variable domain in full, with the rest retrieved from reference TRBV19 and TRBJ2-7, is DGGITQSPKYLFRKEGQNVTLSCEQNLNHDAMYWYRQDPGQGLRLIYYSQIVNDFQKGDIAEGYSVSREKKESFPLTVTSAQKNPTAFYLCASSVGLAGVYEQYFGPGTRLTVT.

The chain links TRBV6-5 to TRBJ1-6; TRBD1 agrees at 7 bases. The J segment lost 8 bases and the V segment lost 11 bases, leaving 9 bases of the junction unmatched. Germline CDR1 reads MNHEY; CDR2 reads SVGAGI. This CDR3 is built from 13 residues. CDR3 loop: CAATTGPDSPLHF. CDR3 nucleotide sequence: TGTGCCGCAACGACAGGGCCGGATTCACCCCTCCACTTT.

The rearrangement joins TRBV30 to TRBJ1-2; possible D gene TRBD1, 6 bases. This CDR3 is 13 amino acids long. V gave up 1 base and J gave up 3 bases, with 9 bases separating them. From germline, CDR1 is GTSNPN and CDR2 SVGIG (reference sequence). CDR3 DNA sequence: TGTGCCTGGAGTGCGACAGGTGACTATGGCTACACCTTC. Its translation: CAWSATGDYGYTF.

This CDR3 reads CASSLRETQYF. The CDR3 nucleotides read TGTGCCAGCAGCCTTCGGGAGACCCAGTACTTC. This chain links TRBV5-6 with TRBJ2-5; no reliable D call. The CDR3 extends over 11 amino acids. Per germline, CDR1 SGHDT and CDR2 YYEEEE. The ends were cut back, 4 bases at V and 5 bases at J, with 6 bases in the middle.

V is TRBV5-1 and J is TRBJ2-3, with TRBD2 identical over 9 bases. From germline, CDR1 is SGHRS and CDR2 YFSETQ. J lost 3 bases, V lost 7 bases, and 9 bases had no gene match. The CDR3 has 15 amino acids. CDR3 in amino acids: CASYAGGPSTDTQYF. CDR3 in DNA: TGCGCCAGCTATGCGGGGGGGCCATCGACAGATACGCAGTATTTT.

The J gene is TRBJ1-4, the V gene TRBV7-9; 8 positions match TRBD1. The germline gives CDR1 SEHNR, CDR2 FQNEAQ (reference sequence). There are 14 residues in the CDR3. V trimming: 3 bases; J trimming: 5 bases; junction bases outside the gene matches: 2. The chain's CDR3 is CASSLGQVNEKLFF. The CDR3 region has the DNA TGTGCCAGCAGCTTGGGACAGGTCAATGAAAAACTGTTTTTT.

The rearrangement uses TRBV4-2 and TRBJ1-2; 7 bases line up with TRBD1. The CDR3 loop spans 12 amino acids. The trim removed 9 bases at V and 2 bases at J, leaving 3 bases unmatched. Per germline, CDR1 LGHNA and CDR2 YNFKEQ. CDR3 coding DNA: TGTGCCAGTTCACAGGGGAACTATGGCTACACCTTC. Protein product: CASSQGNYGYTF.

The chain recombines TRBV29-1 with TRBJ2-1, with 7 bases identical to TRBD2. Per the germline V gene, CDR1 is SQVTM and CDR2 is ANQGSEA. This CDR3 comprises 13 residues. V shed 5 bases and J 5 bases; nucleotides not matched to a gene: 6. The CDR3 protein is CSVNSGTNNEQFF. CDR3 nucleotide sequence: TGCAGCGTTAACTCCGGGACTAACAATGAGCAGTTCTTC.

This chain joins TRBV7-9 and TRBJ2-2, with 13 bases identical to TRBD2. This CDR3 is 19 amino acids long. CDR1 is SEHNR and CDR2 is FQNEAQ in the germline V gene (reference sequence). V lost 2 bases to trimming and J lost 4 bases; unmatched junction nucleotides: 10. The CDR3 region is CASSLIGLAGVGGTGELFF. CDR3 DNA sequence: TGTGCCAGCAGCTTAATAGGACTAGCGGGAGTCGGTGGCACCGGGGAGCTGTTTTTT.

The J gene is TRBJ2-5, the V gene TRBV7-7, with 7 bases aligning to TRBD2. V lost 1 base to trimming and J lost 5 bases; unmatched junction nucleotides: 4. This CDR3 has 14 amino acids. CDR1 and CDR2 from the germline V gene are SSHAT and FNYEAQ (reference sequence). CDR3 region: CASSLGLAVETQYF. As DNA, the CDR3 is TGTGCCAGCAGCTTAGGACTAGCCGTGGAGACCCAGTACTTC.

The V and J genes are TRBV7-9 and TRBJ2-2; no reliable D call. The CDR3 is 11 residues long. V lost 11 bases and J lost 5, with 9 bases in between. Germline V CDR1 and CDR2: SEHNR, FQNEAQ (reference sequence). The CDR3 DNA reads TGTGCCCTTCCCGGGACCGGGGAGCTGTTTTTT. Its protein product is CALPGTGELFF.

The CDR3, as DNA: TGCGCCAGCAGCCCGAGCGGACAGGGGAACATTCAGTACTTC. It yields the protein CASSPSGQGNIQYF. V is TRBV5-1 and J is TRBJ2-4; TRBD1 matches 9 bases. Trimming took 4 bases from V and 7 from J; bases not matched to a gene: 6. Germline values: CDR1 SGHRS, CDR2 YFSETQ. The CDR3 has 14 residues.

The chain combines TRBV6-1 with TRBJ2-7; D is unclear. V lost 5 bases, J lost 5 bases, and 16 bases lay in between. CDR1 and CDR2 from the germline V gene are MNHNS and SASEGT. The CDR3 runs 14 residues. The CDR3 sequence is CASSYRQEAHEQYF. CDR3 DNA sequence: TGTGCCAGCAGTTATCGACAAGAAGCCCACGAGCAGTACTTC.

The chain links TRBV5-4 to TRBJ2-1, with 15 bases matching TRBD2. CDR3 length: 17 amino acids. The germline CDR1 and CDR2 sequences are SGHNT and YYREEE (reference sequence). V was clipped by 4 bases and J by 4 bases; unmatched bases: 6. The CDR3 loop is CASSPGTSGGQYNEQFF. The DNA for the CDR3 is TGTGCCAGCAGCCCCGGGACTAGCGGGGGGCAATACAATGAGCAGTTCTTC.

The V call is TRBV5-1, the J call TRBJ2-7, with 7 bases identical to TRBD1. Germline loops: CDR1 SGHRS, CDR2 YFSETQ. V dropped 0 bases and J dropped 3; count of bases not matched to a gene: 9. The CDR3 covers 16 residues. CDR3 residues: CASSLGGRGIVYEQYF. The DNA of the CDR3 is TGCGCCAGCAGCTTGGGGGGCAGGGGGATTGTCTACGAGCAGTACTTC.

The V gene is TRBV9, the J gene TRBJ2-5; maybe TRBD2 (6 bases). Germline V gene data show CDR1 as SGDLS and CDR2 as YYNGEE. This CDR3 has 16 amino acids. V shed 0 bases and J shed 4 bases, with 16 bases lying between them. The CDR3 is CASSVGDSPLRETQYF. DNA of the CDR3: TGTGCCAGCAGCGTAGGGGACTCACCCCTTCGAGAGACCCAGTACTTC.

The genes are TRBV9 and TRBJ1-6, with 7 bases identical to TRBD1. With 3 bases clipped from V and 8 bases from J, the junction kept 5 bases outside the gene matches. The V gene's germline CDR1 is SGDLS and CDR2 YYNGEE. The CDR3 is 14 amino acids. Here the CDR3 reads CASSASDRDSPLHF. The CDR3 DNA reads TGTGCCAGCAGCGCCAGCGACAGGGATTCACCCCTCCACTTT.